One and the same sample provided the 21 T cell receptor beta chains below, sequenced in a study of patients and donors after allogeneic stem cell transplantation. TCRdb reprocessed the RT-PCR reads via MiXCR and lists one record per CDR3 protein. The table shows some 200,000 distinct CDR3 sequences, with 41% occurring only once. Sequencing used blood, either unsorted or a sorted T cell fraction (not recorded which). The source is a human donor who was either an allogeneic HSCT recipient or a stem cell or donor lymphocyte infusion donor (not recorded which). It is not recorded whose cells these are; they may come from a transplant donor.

CDR3 DNA: TGTGCCTGGAGTATCGCGGGAGGTTCCTACGAGCAGTACTTC. Its translation is CAWSIAGGSYEQYF. The chain couples TRBV30 to TRBJ2-7; TRBD2 matches 8 bases. V dropped 2 bases and J dropped 1; count of bases not matched to a gene: 4. The CDR3 length is 14 residues. The V gene's germline CDR1 is GTSNPN and CDR2 SVGIG (reference sequence).

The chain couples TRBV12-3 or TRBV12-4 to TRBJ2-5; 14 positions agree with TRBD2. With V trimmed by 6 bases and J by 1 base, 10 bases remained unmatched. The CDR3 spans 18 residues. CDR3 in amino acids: CASSTGLAGAPAQETQYF. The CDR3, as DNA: TGTGCCAGCAGCACGGGACTAGCGGGAGCGCCGGCCCAAGAGACCCAGTACTTC.

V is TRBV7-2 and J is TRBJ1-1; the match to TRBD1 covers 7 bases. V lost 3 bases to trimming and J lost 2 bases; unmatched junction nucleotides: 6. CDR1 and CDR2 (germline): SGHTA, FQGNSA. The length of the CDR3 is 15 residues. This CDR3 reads CASSLEGARNTEAFF. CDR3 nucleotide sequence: TGTGCCAGCAGCTTGGAGGGGGCGCGTAACACTGAAGCTTTCTTT.

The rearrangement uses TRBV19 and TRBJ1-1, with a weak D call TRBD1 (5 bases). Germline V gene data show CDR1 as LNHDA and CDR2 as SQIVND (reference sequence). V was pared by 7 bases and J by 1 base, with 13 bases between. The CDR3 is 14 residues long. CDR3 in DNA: TGTGCCAGTACGTCCGGGACCCGGAACACTGAAGCTTTCTTT. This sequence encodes CASTSGTRNTEAFF.

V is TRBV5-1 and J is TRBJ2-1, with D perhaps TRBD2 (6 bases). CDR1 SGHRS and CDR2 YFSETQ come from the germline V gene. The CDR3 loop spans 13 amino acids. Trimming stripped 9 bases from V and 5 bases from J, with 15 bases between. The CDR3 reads CATGSGLNNEQFF. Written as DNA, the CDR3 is TGCGCCACCGGATCGGGACTTAACAATGAGCAGTTCTTC. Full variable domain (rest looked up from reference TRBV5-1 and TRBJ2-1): KAGVTQTPRYLIKTRGQQVTLSCSPISGHRSVSWYQQTPGQGLQFLFEYFSETQRNKGNFPGRFSGRQFSNSRSEMNVSTLELGDSALYLCATGSGLNNEQFFGPGTRLTVL.

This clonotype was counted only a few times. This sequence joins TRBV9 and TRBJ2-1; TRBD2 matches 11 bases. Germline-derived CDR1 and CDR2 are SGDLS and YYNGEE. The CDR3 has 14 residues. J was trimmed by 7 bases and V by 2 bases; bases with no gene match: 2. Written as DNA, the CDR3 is TGTGCCAGCAGCGTCCGGACTAGCGGGAATGAGCAGTTCTTC. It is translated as CASSVRTSGNEQFF.

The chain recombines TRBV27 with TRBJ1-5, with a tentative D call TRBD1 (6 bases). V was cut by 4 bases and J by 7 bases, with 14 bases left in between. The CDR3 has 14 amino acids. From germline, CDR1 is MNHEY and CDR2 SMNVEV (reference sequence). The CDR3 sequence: CASSSAGAGQPQHF. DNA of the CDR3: TGTGCCAGCAGTTCCGCAGGGGCAGGACAGCCCCAGCATTTT.

CDR3 nucleotide sequence: TGTGCCTGGAGTGATCGTAGCGGTCAGCCCCAGCATTTT. Protein sequence: CAWSDRSGQPQHF. This rearrangement joins TRBV30 to TRBJ1-5; no reliable D call. The germline gives CDR1 GTSNPN, CDR2 SVGIG (reference sequence). V lost 1 base and J lost 6, with 10 bases in between. This CDR3 spans 13 amino acids.

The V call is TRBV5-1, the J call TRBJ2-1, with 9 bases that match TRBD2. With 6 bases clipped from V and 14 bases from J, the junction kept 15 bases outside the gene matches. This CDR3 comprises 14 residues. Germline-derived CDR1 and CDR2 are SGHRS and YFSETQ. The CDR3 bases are TGCGCCAGCAACTCGTTCGGGCGGGAGGGCCGTAAGTTCTTC. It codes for CASNSFGREGRKFF. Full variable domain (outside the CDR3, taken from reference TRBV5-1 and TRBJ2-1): KAGVTQTPRYLIKTRGQQVTLSCSPISGHRSVSWYQQTPGQGLQFLFEYFSETQRNKGNFPGRFSGRQFSNSRSEMNVSTLELGDSALYLCASNSFGREGRKFFGPGTRLTVL.

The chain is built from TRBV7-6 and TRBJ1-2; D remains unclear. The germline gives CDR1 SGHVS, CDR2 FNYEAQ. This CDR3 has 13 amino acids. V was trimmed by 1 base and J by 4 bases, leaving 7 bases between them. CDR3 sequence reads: CASSLDPSYGYTF. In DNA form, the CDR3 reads TGTGCCAGCAGCTTAGATCCCAGCTATGGCTACACCTTC.

CDR3 residues: CASSLSGNSNQPQHF. CDR3 bases: TGTGCCAGCAGTTTGTCAGGAAATAGCAATCAGCCCCAGCATTTT. This rearrangement joins TRBV27 to TRBJ1-5, with D unclear. V lost 3 bases to trimming and J lost 0 bases, with 9 bases between them. Germline CDR1 reads MNHEY; CDR2 reads SMNVEV (reference sequence). The CDR3 has 15 residues.

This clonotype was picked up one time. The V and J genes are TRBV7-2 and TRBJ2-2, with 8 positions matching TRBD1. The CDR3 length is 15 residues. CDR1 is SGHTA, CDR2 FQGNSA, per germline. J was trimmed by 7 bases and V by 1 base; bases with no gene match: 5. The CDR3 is CASSLEQGAIGELFF. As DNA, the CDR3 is TGTGCCAGCAGCTTAGAGCAGGGGGCGATCGGGGAGCTGTTTTTT.

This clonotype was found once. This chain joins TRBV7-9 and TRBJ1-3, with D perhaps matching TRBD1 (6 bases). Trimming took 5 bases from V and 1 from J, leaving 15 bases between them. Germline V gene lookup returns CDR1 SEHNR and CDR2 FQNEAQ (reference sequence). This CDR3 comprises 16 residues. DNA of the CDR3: TGTGCCAGCAGCCCCTCAGGAGGGGGTTCTGGAAACACCATATATTTT. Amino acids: CASSPSGGGSGNTIYF. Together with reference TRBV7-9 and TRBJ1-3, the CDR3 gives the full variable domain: DTGVSQNPRHKITKRGQNVTFRCDPISEHNRLYWYRQTLGQGPEFLTYFQNEAQLEKSRLLSDRFSAERPKGSFSTLEIQRTEQGDSAMYLCASSPSGGGSGNTIYFGEGSWLTVV.

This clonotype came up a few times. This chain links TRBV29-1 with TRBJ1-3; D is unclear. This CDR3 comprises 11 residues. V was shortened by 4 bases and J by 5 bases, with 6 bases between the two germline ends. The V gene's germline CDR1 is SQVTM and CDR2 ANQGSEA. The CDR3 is CSVGERNTIYF. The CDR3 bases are TGCAGCGTTGGAGAGCGAAACACCATATATTTT.

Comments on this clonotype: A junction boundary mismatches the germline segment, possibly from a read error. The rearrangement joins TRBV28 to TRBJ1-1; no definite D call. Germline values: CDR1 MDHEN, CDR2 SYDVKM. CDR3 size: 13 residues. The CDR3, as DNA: TGTGCCAGCAGTTTACGGTGGCATTTATATTTTCAGTTT. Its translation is CASSLRWHLYFQF.

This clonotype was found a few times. The CDR3 protein is CASSLGPVGPEAFF. CDR3 nucleotide sequence: TGCGCCAGCAGCTTGGGCCCAGTCGGCCCTGAAGCTTTCTTT. J is TRBJ1-1 and V is TRBV5-1; D is unclear. The germline gives CDR1 SGHRS, CDR2 YFSETQ. The CDR3 covers 14 residues. Trimming removed 0 bases from V and 6 bases from J, with 12 bases in between.

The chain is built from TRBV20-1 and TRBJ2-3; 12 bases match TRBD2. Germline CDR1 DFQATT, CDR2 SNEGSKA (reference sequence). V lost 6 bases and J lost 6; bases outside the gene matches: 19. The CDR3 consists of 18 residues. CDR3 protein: CSAGAPALAGGPADTQYF. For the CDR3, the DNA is TGCAGTGCCGGAGCACCAGCCCTAGCGGGAGGGCCTGCGGATACGCAGTATTTT.

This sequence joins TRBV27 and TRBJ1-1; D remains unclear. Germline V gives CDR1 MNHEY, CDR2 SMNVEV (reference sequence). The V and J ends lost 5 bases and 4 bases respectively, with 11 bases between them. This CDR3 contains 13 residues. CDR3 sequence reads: CASSLSTITEAFF. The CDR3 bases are TGTGCCAGCAGTCTCTCGACAATCACTGAAGCTTTCTTT.

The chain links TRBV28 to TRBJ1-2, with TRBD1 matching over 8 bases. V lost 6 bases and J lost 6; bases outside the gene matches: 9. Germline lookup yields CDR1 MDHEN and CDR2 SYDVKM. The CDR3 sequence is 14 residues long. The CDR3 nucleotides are TGTGCCAGCAGGCTAACCGGGACAGGAGATGGCTACACCTTC. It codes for CASRLTGTGDGYTF.

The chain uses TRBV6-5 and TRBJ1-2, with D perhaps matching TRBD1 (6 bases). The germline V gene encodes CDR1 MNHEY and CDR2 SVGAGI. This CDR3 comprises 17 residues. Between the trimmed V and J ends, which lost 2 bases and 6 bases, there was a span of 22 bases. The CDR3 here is CASSYMVDYRVRNGYTF. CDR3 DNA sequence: TGTGCCAGCAGTTACATGGTCGACTACAGGGTGAGGAATGGCTACACCTTC.

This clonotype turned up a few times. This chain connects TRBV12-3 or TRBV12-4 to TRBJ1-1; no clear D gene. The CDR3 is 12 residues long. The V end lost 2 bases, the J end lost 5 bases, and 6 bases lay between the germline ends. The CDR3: CASSLLATEAFF. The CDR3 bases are TGTGCCAGCAGTTTATTGGCGACTGAAGCTTTCTTT.